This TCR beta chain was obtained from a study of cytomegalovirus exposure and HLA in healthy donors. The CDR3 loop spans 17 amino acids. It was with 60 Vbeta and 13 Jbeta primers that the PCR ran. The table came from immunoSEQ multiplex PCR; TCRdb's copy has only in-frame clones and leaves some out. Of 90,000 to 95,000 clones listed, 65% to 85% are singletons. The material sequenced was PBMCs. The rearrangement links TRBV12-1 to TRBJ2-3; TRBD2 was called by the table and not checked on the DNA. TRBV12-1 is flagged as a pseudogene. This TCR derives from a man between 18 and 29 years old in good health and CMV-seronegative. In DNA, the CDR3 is TGTGCCAGCAGCGGGGAAGGAGGGAGCGGTAGCACAGATACGCAGTATTTT. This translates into CASSGEGGSGSTDTQYF.